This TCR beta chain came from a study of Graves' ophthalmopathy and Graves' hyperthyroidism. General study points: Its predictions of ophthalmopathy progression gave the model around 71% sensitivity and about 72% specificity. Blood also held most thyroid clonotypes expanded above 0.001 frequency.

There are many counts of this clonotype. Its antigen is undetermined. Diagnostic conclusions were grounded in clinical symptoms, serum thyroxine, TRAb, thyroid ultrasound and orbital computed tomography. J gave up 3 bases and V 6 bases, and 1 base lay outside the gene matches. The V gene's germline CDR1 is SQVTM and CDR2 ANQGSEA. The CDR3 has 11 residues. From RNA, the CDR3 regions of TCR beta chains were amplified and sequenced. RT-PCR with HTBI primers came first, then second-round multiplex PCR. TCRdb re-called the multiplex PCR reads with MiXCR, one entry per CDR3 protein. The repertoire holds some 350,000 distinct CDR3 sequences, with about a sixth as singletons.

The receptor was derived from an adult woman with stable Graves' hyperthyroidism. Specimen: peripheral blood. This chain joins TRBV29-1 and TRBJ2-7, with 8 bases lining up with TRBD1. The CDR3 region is CSVGTGYEQYF. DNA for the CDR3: TGCAGCGTAGGGACAGGCTACGAGCAGTACTTC.